A single sample gave rise to the 6 T cell receptor beta chains below, sequenced in a study of cytomegalovirus exposure and HLA in healthy donors. In the PCR, 60 Vbeta and 13 Jbeta primers were used. Measured with immunoSEQ multiplex PCR; TCRdb has only the in-frame clones, and not every one. The table includes 55,000 to 75,000 clones, around 72% detected once. Sample: PBMCs. The receptors here all came from a woman aged 25 to 39 in good health and CMV-seropositive.

A few counts support this clone. V gene TRBV5-6 combines with J gene TRBJ1-5, with 11 bases lining up with TRBD1. The ends lost 3 bases at V and 6 bases at J; junction bases unmatched: 5. The CDR3 totals 15 residues. Per the germline V gene, CDR1 is SGHDT and CDR2 is YYEEEE. CDR3 region: CASSSGQGGGQPQHF. The CDR3 DNA reads TGTGCCAGCAGCTCGGGACAGGGGGGCGGTCAGCCCCAGCATTTT.

The CDR3 sequence: CASRSGGQTYEQYF. Here the CDR3 DNA reads TGTGCCAGCAGGTCGGGGGGCCAAACCTACGAGCAGTACTTC. V gene TRBV28 combines with J gene TRBJ2-7; perhaps TRBD2 as D (7 bases). CDR3 length: 14 amino acids. Germline assignment: CDR1 MDHEN and CDR2 SYDVKM. The V gene lost 6 bases and the J gene lost 2 bases, with 14 bases spanning the gap.

The V call is TRBV6-5, the J call TRBJ2-2, with a tentative D call TRBD1 (6 bases). The CDR3 spans 13 residues. The ends were cut back, 6 bases at V and 7 bases at J, with 12 bases in the middle. Germline CDR1 and CDR2: MNHEY and SVGAGI. Here the CDR3 reads CASRHLGGGELFF. Written as DNA, the CDR3 is TGTGCCAGCAGGCACCTAGGGGGCGGGGAGCTGTTTTTT.

The V and J genes are TRBV7-6 and TRBJ1-1; perhaps TRBD1 as D (6 bases). Trimming pared 5 bases from V and 8 bases from J, leaving 15 bases between. CDR1 is SGHVS, CDR2 FNYEAQ, per germline. This CDR3 region has 13 residues. CDR3 DNA: TGTGCCAGCAGCCCTGGGACAACGGGGGAAGCTTTCTTT. Translation: CASSPGTTGEAFF.

V usage is TRBV11-1 and J usage is TRBJ2-1, with 14 bases fitting TRBD2. The junction had 8 bases not matched to a gene; V was cut back by 4 bases and J by 6 bases. Germline values: CDR1 SGHAT, CDR2 FQDESV (reference sequence). The length of the CDR3 is 17 residues. The CDR3 nucleotides are TGTGCCAGCAGCTATGGGACTAGCGGGAGTATGGCCAATGAGCAGTTCTTC. Amino acid sequence: CASSYGTSGSMANEQFF.

This clone was detected only a few times. The chain recombines TRBV5-4 with TRBJ1-1, with D tentatively TRBD1 (5 bases). V was pared by 0 bases and J by 0 bases, with 9 bases between. This CDR3 is 15 amino acids long. Looked up from germline, CDR1 is SGHNT and CDR2 is YYREEE (reference sequence). The CDR3 nucleotides read TGTGCCAGCAGCTTGGGGGGGGTGATGAACACTGAAGCTTTCTTT. As protein: CASSLGGVMNTEAFF.